Included here is one TCR beta chain sequence, with context. Its antigen remains undetermined. No much larger clonotype is one base removed from it; base qualities were not supplied. This sample was taken from a study of blood T cell repertoires in COVID-19 (dated by TCRdb to the early 2020s). In the study overall: Samples covering the acute and convalescent phases of COVID-19 were provided by collaborators in the United States, Italy and Spain. Sample metadata almost always included a de-identified subject ID, COVID-19 status, age in years and sex. The dataset comprised deeply sampled blood TCRbeta repertoires from subjects exposed to, actively infected with, or recovered from COVID-19. HLA class I and class II types, where available, came from metadata supplied by the sample provider rather than from assay-based typing. Samples were obtained from the ongoing ImmuneRACE study (first 160 participants) and from about 1,300 subjects provided by 6 global collaborators. The prospective study material was composed of cDNA or gDNA derived from T cells, B-cell-depleted T cells, or PBMCs. The repertoires were released in a freely available public database meant as a resource for research on the immune response to SARS-CoV-2.

TCRbeta CDR3 regions were amplified from genomic DNA using the immunoSEQ Assay, a bias-controlled multiplex PCR. Under the source paper's analysis protocol: Nucleated cell counts per sample were estimated from amplification of reference gene primers within the assay. To quantify the absolute abundance of each unique TCRbeta CDR3 rearrangement, sequence reads were collapsed and filtered. For each sample, productive Simpson clonality was calculated as the square root of Simpson's diversity index across productive rearrangements. TCRdb limited this immuneACCESS table to in-frame rearrangements with V and J called. A share of clones is missing; checked studies link under half to unresolved V genes, and the rest is unexplained. V and J calls and clone size follow that table, whereas D and trimming were derived from the DNA. This sample has tens of thousands of clones in its table, and around 82% of those were observed once. About a fifth of the sample rests with the top ten.

Beyond this particular receptor, the publication reports: Clinical and demographic metadata were provided uncurated, with the amount varying by source and participant.

Based on the germline V gene, the CDR1 and CDR2 sequences are SNHLY and FYNNEI. Germline trimming: 6 bases from V, 2 bases from J; junction bases outside gene matches: 5. The CDR3 starts with the cysteine, ends with the phenylalanine, and has 14 residues. The only DNA kept is the CDR3, 42 bases in frame from the first base. Whole blood was collected in K2EDTA tubes by collaborating institutions according to the institutions' own protocols. For TCRbeta analysis, collaborators shipped samples as frozen whole blood, isolated PBMCs, or DNA extracted from either of those sample types. This chain is built from TRBV2 and TRBJ2-7; 9 central bases correspond to TRBD1. The sample taken for sequencing was peripheral blood. This sequence originates from a human donor in a cohort sampled during active COVID-19. The DNA reads as follows: TGTGCCAGCAGCCAACAGGGGGCACCCTACGAGCAGTACTTC. This gives the protein CASSQQGAPYEQYF.